One and the same sample provided the 26 T cell receptor beta chains below, sequenced in a study of human T cells and chemical hapten exposure (dated by TCRdb to about 2021). The method behind the library was RACE. Sequencing was performed on a NextSeq 500. The public reads were reprocessed in TCRdb via fastp at Q25 and MiXCR, keeping in-frame beta chains. Rows are unified per CDR3 protein, each entry keeping the most common DNA and genes. This sample is represented by about 160,000 distinct CDR3 sequences; around a quarter of them were singletons. The ten top clones hold around 1.9% of the sample. The time point label for this specimen denotes: patch test 3, about 24 weeks after DPC sensitization. Taken with the paper, the label for treatment or condition translates to: therapeutic diphenylcyclopropenone sensitization with weekly scalp DPC. The sample consisted of whole blood, taken in connection with sensitization to the hapten diphenylcyclopropenone (DPC). Every receptor here comes from a woman under 30 with alopecia areata. Some clones in this sample may be carry-over from other donors' samples.

J is TRBJ2-3 and V is TRBV7-3, with D uncertain. CDR3 length equals 14 residues. CDR1 and CDR2 from the germline V gene are SGHTA and FQGTGA. The V and J ends lost 5 bases and 0 bases respectively, with 9 bases between them. CDR3 coding DNA: TGTGCCAGCAGCCCGTTGACTAGCACAGATACGCAGTATTTT. As protein: CASSPLTSTDTQYF.

V and J are TRBV4-1 and TRBJ2-1; a weak D match, TRBD2 (5 bases). Trimming removed 0 bases from V and 9 bases from J, with 21 bases in between. Germline V gene data show CDR1 as MGHRA and CDR2 as YSYEKL. The CDR3 is made up of 17 amino acids. The CDR3 region is CASSQDPGKVGVFEQFF. For the CDR3, the DNA is TGCGCCAGCAGCCAAGACCCGGGGAAAGTTGGGGTCTTTGAGCAGTTCTTC.

This clonotype has more than one count but fewer than ten. The chain uses TRBV6-6 and TRBJ2-7; D remains unclear. With 7 bases removed from V and 9 bases from J, the gap between germline ends came to 19 bases. This CDR3 contains 13 residues. Germline V gene sequence: CDR1 MNHNY, CDR2 SVGAGI (reference sequence). The CDR3 protein is CASNEGNSQRQYF. As DNA, the CDR3 is TGTGCCAGCAACGAAGGGAACAGTCAGCGGCAGTACTTC.

This clonotype has just one count. The J gene is TRBJ1-2, the V gene TRBV5-1; D not resolved. Germline assignment: CDR1 SGHRS and CDR2 YFSETQ. The CDR3 has 14 amino acids. V was cut by 3 bases and J by 1 base, with 10 bases left in between. The CDR3 reads CASSSRRYNYGYTF. DNA of the CDR3: TGCGCCAGCAGCTCGCGCCGATATAACTATGGCTACACCTTC.

J is TRBJ1-5 and V is TRBV4-1; D unclear. The V end was cut by 1 base, the J end by 5 bases, with 9 bases between. The CDR3 runs to 14 residues. Germline V CDR1 and CDR2: MGHRA, YSYEKL. The CDR3 nucleotides read TGCGCCAGCAGCCAAGCCCCCGGCGATCAGCCCCAGCATTTT. It is translated as CASSQAPGDQPQHF.

The rearrangement links TRBV7-9 to TRBJ2-1; D call uncertain. CDR3 length: 18 amino acids. Germline CDR1 SEHNR, CDR2 FQNEAQ (reference sequence). Trimming took 1 base from V and 1 from J, leaving 17 bases between them. The CDR3 nucleotides are TGTGCCAGCAGCTTAGGCCGCTCAACGGTACCATCCTACAATGAGCAGTTCTTC. It is translated as CASSLGRSTVPSYNEQFF.

CDR3 amino acids: CASTRRGSSGTEAFF. The CDR3 DNA is TGTGCCAGCACTAGACGAGGTAGTAGCGGCACTGAAGCTTTCTTT. The rearrangement joins TRBV2 to TRBJ1-1; D gene ambiguous. Germline V gives CDR1 SNHLY, CDR2 FYNNEI. The length of the CDR3 is 15 residues. Trimming took 7 bases from V and 4 from J, leaving 19 bases between them.

The chain is built from TRBV7-2 and TRBJ2-5; 8 bases fit TRBD2. Germline CDR1 and CDR2: SGHTA and FQGNSA. The V and J ends lost 1 base and 4 bases, in that order; junction bases with no gene match: 5. This CDR3 has 15 amino acids. The CDR3 region is CASSLGVAGTETQYF. The CDR3 DNA reads as TGTGCCAGCAGCTTAGGGGTAGCGGGAACAGAGACCCAGTACTTC.

This CDR3 is CASSPSHSQETQYF. The CDR3 coding sequence is TGCGCCAGCAGCCCTTCGCATTCCCAAGAGACCCAGTACTTC. The chain combines TRBV5-1 with TRBJ2-5, with D uncertain. Trimming stripped 4 bases from V and 1 base from J, with 11 bases between. Germline V gene data show CDR1 as SGHRS and CDR2 as YFSETQ. The CDR3 loop spans 14 amino acids.

The V call is TRBV29-1, the J call TRBJ1-3; D gene uncertain. Looked up from germline, CDR1 is SQVTM and CDR2 is ANQGSEA. The CDR3 is 14 amino acids. Between the trimmed V and J ends, which lost 4 bases and 3 bases, there was a span of 13 bases. CDR3 loop: CSVAAAGSGNTIYF. The CDR3 coding sequence is TGCAGCGTTGCCGCGGCGGGGAGTGGAAACACCATATATTTT.

This chain uses TRBV20-1 with TRBJ2-7; possibly TRBD1 for D (5 bases). This CDR3 comprises 11 residues. Germline CDR1 DFQATT, CDR2 SNEGSKA (reference sequence). V was trimmed by 3 bases and J by 5 bases, leaving 8 bases between them. The chain's CDR3 is CSARTVDEQYF. CDR3 bases: TGCAGTGCTAGGACAGTAGACGAGCAGTACTTC.

This clonotype was recorded at least ten times. The chain is built from TRBV5-1 and TRBJ2-5; TRBD1 might be the D (7 bases). This CDR3 comprises 15 residues. CDR1 is SGHRS and CDR2 is YFSETQ in the germline V gene. The ends were cut back, 7 bases at V and 5 bases at J, with 21 bases in the middle. The CDR3 loop reads CASGIKQGSGETQYF. The CDR3 nucleotides read TGCGCCAGCGGAATAAAACAGGGGAGCGGGGAGACCCAGTACTTC.

This clonotype was counted between two and nine times. The CDR3 coding sequence is TGTGCCAGCAGCCAAGATTACGGTGACTACTACGAGCAGTACTTC. Translated, it gives CASSQDYGDYYEQYF. The chain employs TRBV4-2 and TRBJ2-7; D perhaps matches TRBD2 (5 bases). This CDR3 spans 15 amino acids. The germline V and J ends were trimmed by 0 bases and 3 bases, with 12 bases remaining between them. Germline V lookup: CDR1 LGHNA, CDR2 YNFKEQ.

This clonotype was found a few times. The chain carries TRBV20-1 and TRBJ2-1; D ambiguous. Between the trimmed V and J ends, which lost 0 bases and 9 bases, there was a span of 6 bases. The CDR3 sequence is 11 residues long. In germline, CDR1 is DFQATT, CDR2 SNEGSKA (reference sequence). CDR3 sequence: CSARERGEQFF. CDR3 nucleotides: TGCAGTGCTAGAGAACGTGGTGAGCAGTTCTTC.

This clonotype occurred a few times. This rearrangement joins TRBV20-1 to TRBJ1-2, with D unclear. The CDR3 loop spans 12 amino acids. V gave up 5 bases and J gave up 3 bases, with 10 bases separating them. Germline CDR1 DFQATT, CDR2 SNEGSKA (reference sequence). The CDR3 DNA is TGCAGTGCTTCCACACCCGACTATGGCTACACCTTC. This sequence encodes CSASTPDYGYTF.

The chain combines TRBV7-9 with TRBJ1-5; D remains ambiguous. Trimming left V 1 base short and J 5 bases short, with 6 bases between. The CDR3 length is 13 residues. CDR1 is SEHNR and CDR2 is FQNEAQ in the germline V gene (reference sequence). As DNA, the CDR3 is TGTGCCAGCAGCTTAGAGGCATATCAGCCCCAGCATTTT. Its translation is CASSLEAYQPQHF. Full variable domain (rest looked up from reference TRBV7-9 and TRBJ1-5): DTGVSQNPRHKITKRGQNVTFRCDPISEHNRLYWYRQTLGQGPEFLTYFQNEAQLEKSRLLSDRFSAERPKGSFSTLEIQRTEQGDSAMYLCASSLEAYQPQHFGDGTRLSIL.

The chain joins TRBV13 to TRBJ2-3; TRBD2 aligns across 12 bases. This CDR3 region has 18 residues. Germline values: CDR1 PRHDT, CDR2 FYEKMQ (reference sequence). V was clipped by 1 base and J by 1 base; unmatched bases: 6. Written as DNA, the CDR3 is TGTGCCAGCAGCTTAGCTAGCGGGAGGGCCCTCGGCACAGATACGCAGTATTTT. Its translation: CASSLASGRALGTDTQYF.

This clonotype was detected only a few times. The V call is TRBV7-9, the J call TRBJ1-1; perhaps TRBD1 as D (5 bases). The CDR3 totals 14 residues. The V gene's germline CDR1 is SEHNR and CDR2 FQNEAQ (reference sequence). Trimming took 2 bases from V and 7 from J, leaving 14 bases between them. CDR3 nucleotides: TGTGCCAGCAGCTTACCCCCGGGACGGATTGAAGCTTTCTTT. It specifies CASSLPPGRIEAFF.

Note on this clonotype: The junction and the germline gene differ at one end; a read error may be behind it. The rearrangement joins TRBV4-1 to TRBJ2-1, with 11 bases identical to TRBD1. Germline loops: CDR1 MGHRA, CDR2 YSYEKL. This CDR3 comprises 14 residues. The CDR3 DNA reads as TGCGCCAGCAGCCAAGTTTTAGCCAGGGACAGGGGGAATTTC. This translates into CASSQVLARDRGNF.

The table lists this clonotype with many counts. J is TRBJ1-2 and V is TRBV6-5, with unresolved D. The CDR3 has 12 residues. The V end was cut by 8 bases, the J end by 4 bases, with 11 bases between. Germline CDR1 and CDR2: MNHEY and SVGAGI. This CDR3 is CASGSEGYGYTF. As DNA, the CDR3 is TGTGCCAGCGGTTCGGAGGGCTATGGCTACACCTTC.

This chain links TRBV10-3 with TRBJ2-7; 8 bases map to TRBD1. Germline-derived CDR1 and CDR2 are ENHRY and SYGVKD. CDR3 length: 15 amino acids. V lost 6 bases, J lost 1 base, and 8 bases stayed unmatched. The CDR3 loop reads CAISASRTGSYEQYF. The CDR3 DNA is TGTGCCATCAGCGCTTCTAGGACAGGGTCCTACGAGCAGTACTTC.

This clonotype has just a few counts. The V and J genes are TRBV20-1 and TRBJ1-1; no clear D. V was shortened by 6 bases and J by 8 bases, with 19 bases between the two germline ends. Germline V CDR1 and CDR2: DFQATT, SNEGSKA (reference sequence). There are 13 residues in the CDR3. The CDR3 here is CSATIPSAHEAFF. The CDR3 DNA reads as TGCAGTGCCACGATCCCCAGTGCCCACGAAGCTTTCTTT.

V usage is TRBV20-1 and J usage is TRBJ2-7; 11 bases map to TRBD2. Germline CDR1 reads DFQATT; CDR2 reads SNEGSKA (reference sequence). The CDR3 sequence is 16 residues long. Trimming removed 1 base from V and 3 bases from J; junction bases left unmatched: 8. The CDR3 region is CSARGPLAGGLYEQYF. The CDR3 DNA reads TGCAGTGCTAGAGGGCCTCTAGCGGGAGGCCTCTACGAGCAGTACTTC.

This chain links TRBV29-1 with TRBJ2-3; 10 positions match TRBD1. Germline V gene data show CDR1 as SQVTM and CDR2 as ANQGSEA. The CDR3 is made up of 15 amino acids. With 7 bases clipped from V and 0 bases from J, the junction kept 7 bases outside the gene matches. CDR3: CSADGDRGSTDTQYF. CDR3 sequence (DNA): TGCAGCGCCGACGGGGACAGGGGTAGCACAGATACGCAGTATTTT.

The chain recombines TRBV4-1 with TRBJ2-5, with 14 bases identical to TRBD2. The CDR3 is made up of 16 amino acids. Germline V gene data show CDR1 as MGHRA and CDR2 as YSYEKL. V was pared by 3 bases and J by 5 bases, with 5 bases of the junction left unmatched. The CDR3 DNA follows: TGCGCCAGCAGCCAGGGACTAGCGGGAGCTTTGGAGACCCAGTACTTC. This encodes CASSQGLAGALETQYF.

The table lists this clonotype with a few counts. The rearrangement links TRBV4-1 to TRBJ2-7, with TRBD2 as a possible D gene (7 bases). V dropped 3 bases and J dropped 2 bases, with 8 bases sitting between them. Germline CDR1 MGHRA, CDR2 YSYEKL. CDR3 length equals 13 residues. The CDR3 DNA reads as TGCGCCAGCAGCCAGGGGGGGCCCTACGAGCAGTACTTC. Encoded protein: CASSQGGPYEQYF.